The rows below give T cell receptor beta chains drawn from one sample of a study of blood T cells in healthy people across ages. TCRdb analysed the 5' RACE reads with MiXCR anew, one entry per CDR3 protein. The sample yields approximately 1,000,000 distinct CDR3 sequences, around 43% seen once. The specimen was blood. The receptors derive from a woman aged 55-69 years in good health. The CDR3 runs from the conserved cysteine through the conserved F or W. Size is stated for part of the rows, as once, few or many counts, or as a class when the clone is expanded.

cdr3_aa j_call v_call clone_size
CASSRTITEAFF TRBJ1-1 TRBV25-1 .
CASSFGTSGRREQYF . TRBV11-2 .
CASNGQGASSGYTF TRBJ1-2 TRBV12-3/TRBV12-4 .
CASSLAGEVEKLFF TRBJ1-4 TRBV5-1 .
CASRPGLGLSDTQYF TRBJ2-3 TRBV12-3/TRBV12-4 few
CASSLSSPSGSYSVGEQFF TRBJ2-1 TRBV27 .
CASSAQGLRGAKNIQYF TRBJ2-4 TRBV11-2 many
CASMAGAFAQYF TRBJ2-7 TRBV6-4 .
CASGYNRPNTEAFF TRBJ1-1 TRBV2 many
CASSHPRQGSAVDTQYF TRBJ2-3 TRBV14 .
CSARDRTGNQPQHF TRBJ1-5 TRBV20-1 few
CSARDRDSYNEQFF TRBJ2-1 TRBV20-1 .
CASRLLTSGRADEQFF TRBJ2-1 TRBV5-1 .
CASSLRRSKSYNEQFF TRBJ2-1 TRBV11-2 .
CSARGQGTSGSSYEQYF TRBJ2-7 TRBV20-1 .
CASSEAQGRTLQETQYF TRBJ2-5 TRBV6-1 few
CASRKGAYSNQPQHF TRBJ1-5 TRBV27 .
CATRRASVYEQYF TRBJ2-7 TRBV15 .
CASSPPVGRSYGYTF TRBJ1-2 TRBV18 few
CASSYTADNEQFF TRBJ2-1 TRBV6-5 few
CASSQQLAGAGETQYF TRBJ2-5 TRBV7-2 .
CSVVGGTCRRTDTQYF TRBJ2-3 TRBV29-1 .
CASSQEHRDNEQFF TRBJ2-1 TRBV4-1 .
CASSSDRGKIHF TRBJ1-6 TRBV7-9 few
CSARVAGKQETQYF TRBJ2-5 TRBV20-1 .
CAISESGGEYNEQFF TRBJ2-1 TRBV10-3 .
CSVVQGANTIYF TRBJ1-3 TRBV29-1 .
CASSAYSTNEQFF TRBJ2-1 TRBV7-9 .
CASSQGDRSHYEQYF TRBJ2-7 TRBV4-1 .
CASSPRRNYGYTF TRBJ1-2 TRBV7-2 many
CASSATTFGNQETQYF TRBJ2-5 TRBV9 .
CASSQTGGYQPQHF TRBJ1-5 TRBV12-3/TRBV12-4 .
CAISGTGPNYGYTF TRBJ1-2 TRBV10-3 many
CASSLTGRDTQYF TRBJ2-3 TRBV7-8 .
CASSPPDRFYEQYF . TRBV13 .
CASEIMSNSYNEQFF TRBJ2-1 TRBV6-1 .
CASRVGQETQYF TRBJ2-5 TRBV2 few
CASSLWSPNTDTQYF TRBJ2-3 TRBV27 .
CASSPTLDKNTEAFF TRBJ1-1 TRBV12-3/TRBV12-4 .
CTSSTPGAGVGYNEQFF TRBJ2-1 TRBV12-3/TRBV12-4 .
CSATTGGSNEQFF TRBJ2-1 TRBV20-1 .
CASRLGGKQFF TRBJ2-1 TRBV27 .
CSARPKAYEQYF TRBJ2-7 TRBV20-1 .
CASSFARSPTDTQYF TRBJ2-3 TRBV12-3/TRBV12-4 .
CASSVAGETNEQYF TRBJ2-7 TRBV9 .
CASSYSASGYNEQFF TRBJ2-1 TRBV6-5 .
CSARSADTNTDTRYF TRBJ2-3 TRBV20-1 once
CASSPLWQGAVGTQYF . TRBV3-1 .
CASSFPETGFNTEAFF TRBJ1-1 TRBV11-2 .
CASSVTWLAGGPLGEQFF TRBJ2-1 TRBV9 .
CASTRASPVQETQYF TRBJ2-5 TRBV2 .
CASSSSLAGGSDEQFF TRBJ2-1 TRBV12-3/TRBV12-4 .
CASSHGLAGPYEQYF . TRBV3-1 .
CASSGPRGFSTDTQYF TRBJ2-3 TRBV6-1 .
CASSSSGTGRSYEQYF TRBJ2-7 TRBV12-3/TRBV12-4 .
CASSQEGLAEEGKTQYF TRBJ2-5 TRBV4-1 .
CSVEPRGQDYGYTF TRBJ1-2 TRBV29-1 once
CASSLDPASGRRFF TRBJ2-1 TRBV11-2 .
CSVEVGGEGAYEQYF . TRBV29-1 .